One and the same sample provided the 17 T cell receptor beta chains below, sequenced in a study of post-analysis software for immune sequencing data. Whole-study findings and limits: Comparison of patients with controls showed 4 to 6 TRBV segments more frequent in patients, TRBV5-6, TRBV5-1 and TRBV20-1 among them.

Unique molecular identifiers tagged the TCR beta cDNA libraries. TCRdb analysed the PCR reads with MiXCR anew, one entry per CDR3 protein. The data hold about half a million distinct CDR3 sequences, with roughly 46% observed a single time. No antigen has been identified for these receptors. Sequencing input: blood. The receptors stem from a girl aged 10 to 17 with multiple sclerosis.

V is TRBV28 and J is TRBJ1-2; TRBD1 aligns across 8 bases. The CDR3 is 12 amino acids. Germline trimming cut 7 bases from V and 4 bases from J; bases unmatched to any gene: 2. Germline V gives CDR1 MDHEN, CDR2 SYDVKM. The DNA for the CDR3 is TGTGCCAGCACAGGACAGGGCTATGGCTACACCTTC. Encoded protein: CASTGQGYGYTF.

V usage is TRBV9 and J usage is TRBJ2-1; 10 nucleotides line up with TRBD2. CDR1 and CDR2 from the germline V gene are SGDLS and YYNGEE. The CDR3 sequence is 17 residues long. V lost 1 base and J lost 11; bases outside the gene matches: 15. Here the CDR3 DNA reads TGTGCCAGCAGCGTATTAATTTTTCGGGTAGCGGGAGGAAAGCAGTTCTTC. This sequence encodes CASSVLIFRVAGGKQFF.

The genes are TRBV5-1 and TRBJ2-1; possibly TRBD2 for D (5 bases). This CDR3 has 14 residues. Germline values: CDR1 SGHRS, CDR2 YFSETQ. Between the trimmed V and J ends, which lost 4 bases and 2 bases, there was a span of 10 bases. This chain's CDR3 is CASSRSGAYNEQFF. The CDR3 DNA follows: TGCGCCAGCAGCCGGAGCGGAGCCTACAATGAGCAGTTCTTC.

V is TRBV5-1 and J is TRBJ2-1, with 11 bases fitting TRBD2. The germline gives CDR1 SGHRS, CDR2 YFSETQ. The CDR3 length is 16 residues. V shed 5 bases, J shed 7 bases, and the junction held 11 bases outside the gene matches. The CDR3 sequence is CASRTVLAGARNEQFF. CDR3 bases: TGCGCCAGCAGGACTGTACTAGCGGGGGCGAGAAATGAGCAGTTCTTC.

V is TRBV24-1 and J is TRBJ2-5, with TRBD2 matching over 14 bases. Trimming cost V 3 bases and J 5 bases; bases outside gene matches: 4. The germline CDR1 and CDR2 sequences are KGHDR and SFDVKD. This CDR3 has 16 amino acids. The CDR3 loop reads CATSDPRLAGGETQYF. CDR3 in DNA: TGTGCCACCAGTGATCCCCGACTAGCGGGAGGGGAGACCCAGTACTTC.

CDR3 amino acids: CSATGPLRDTEAFF. Written as DNA, the CDR3 is TGCAGTGCTACCGGGCCTTTAAGGGACACTGAAGCTTTCTTT. J is TRBJ1-1 and V is TRBV20-1; D ambiguous. The V end lost 4 bases, the J end lost 3 bases, and 15 bases lay between the germline ends. This CDR3 has 14 amino acids. In germline, CDR1 is DFQATT, CDR2 SNEGSKA (reference sequence).

In this sample, this clonotype turned up a few times. The rearrangement links TRBV29-1 to TRBJ2-2, with TRBD1 matching over 7 bases. This CDR3 has 13 amino acids. The J segment lost 1 base and the V segment lost 7 bases, leaving 3 bases of the junction unmatched. Per the germline V gene, CDR1 is SQVTM and CDR2 is ANQGSEA. The CDR3 reads CSADRVNTGELFF. CDR3 nucleotides: TGCAGCGCCGACAGGGTGAACACCGGGGAGCTGTTTTTT.

This clonotype was detected only a few times. The J gene is TRBJ2-7, the V gene TRBV5-1; 8 bases fit TRBD1. The trim removed 3 bases at V and 2 bases at J, leaving 10 bases unmatched. Germline V gene data show CDR1 as SGHRS and CDR2 as YFSETQ. The CDR3 is 16 residues long. The CDR3 reads CASSWSGTGDPYEQYF. CDR3 nucleotide sequence: TGCGCCAGCAGCTGGTCGGGGACAGGAGATCCCTACGAGCAGTACTTC.

This clonotype was seen only a few times. The V and J genes are TRBV4-1 and TRBJ2-5, with 7 bases matching TRBD1. The DNA matches TRBJ2-7 better at its end, which makes the J call doubtful. This CDR3 comprises 18 residues. The germline V gene encodes CDR1 MGHRA and CDR2 YSYEKL. CDR3 DNA: TGCGCCAGCAGCCAAGTAGTGGTTGACAGGGAAACCGTCTGCGAGCAGTACTTC. This encodes CASSQVVVDRETVCEQYF.

This chain uses TRBV28 with TRBJ2-1; D gene unclear. Germline lookup yields CDR1 MDHEN and CDR2 SYDVKM. Trimming shortened V by 5 bases and J by 10 bases, and 15 bases separated the two germline ends. The length of the CDR3 is 13 residues. CDR3: CASSPPVPQEQFF. In DNA, the CDR3 is TGTGCCAGCAGTCCCCCGGTGCCACAGGAGCAGTTCTTC.

For the CDR3, the DNA is TGTGCCAGCAGCCAAGATTTAGTACTAGCGGTGAAAAATGAGCAGTTCTTC. It is translated as CASSQDLVLAVKNEQFF. This chain uses TRBV3-1 with TRBJ2-1, with 8 bases lining up with TRBD2. The germline V gene encodes CDR1 LGHDT and CDR2 YNNKEL (reference sequence). V was clipped by 0 bases and J by 7 bases; unmatched bases: 11. CDR3 length equals 17 residues.

This clonotype was seen a few times. The V gene is TRBV24-1, the J gene TRBJ2-6; weak D call: TRBD1 (5 bases). The CDR3 has 18 amino acids. The V gene lost 3 bases and the J gene lost 0 bases, with 14 bases spanning the gap. Germline CDR1 KGHDR, CDR2 SFDVKD. CDR3: CATSDTGQSVSGANVLTF. The CDR3, as DNA: TGTGCCACCAGTGATACAGGACAATCAGTCTCTGGGGCCAACGTCCTGACTTTC.

This chain links TRBV20-1 with TRBJ2-7, with a tentative D call TRBD2 (5 bases). CDR1 and CDR2 from the germline V gene are DFQATT and SNEGSKA (reference sequence). This CDR3 is built from 15 residues. Trimming took 3 bases from V and 2 from J, leaving 17 bases between them. Here the CDR3 reads CSASLAERAPYEQYF. The CDR3 bases are TGCAGTGCTAGTCTAGCCGAGCGAGCTCCCTACGAGCAGTACTTC.

This chain uses TRBV20-1 with TRBJ2-7; TRBD2 matches 10 bases. The germline CDR1 and CDR2 sequences are DFQATT and SNEGSKA (reference sequence). The CDR3 spans 14 residues. The ends lost 6 bases at V and 3 bases at J; junction bases unmatched: 8. The CDR3 spells CSAPPSGRVYEQYF. DNA of the CDR3: TGCAGTGCGCCTCCTAGCGGGAGAGTCTACGAGCAGTACTTC.

CDR3 region: CASSLERGYNEQFF. The CDR3 DNA reads as TGTGCCAGCAGCTTGGAGCGGGGGTACAATGAGCAGTTCTTC. The chain couples TRBV11-2 to TRBJ2-1; 8 nucleotides match TRBD2. The germline CDR1 and CDR2 sequences are SGHAT and FQNNGV. This CDR3 has 14 amino acids. V lost 3 bases to trimming and J lost 4 bases; unmatched junction nucleotides: 2.

This clonotype was counted between two and nine times. The genes are TRBV25-1 and TRBJ2-7, with TRBD1 matching over 11 bases. Germline-derived CDR1 and CDR2 are MGHDK and SYGVNS. The CDR3 is 16 residues long. V shed 6 bases and J 3 bases; nucleotides not matched to a gene: 10. Written as DNA, the CDR3 is TGTGCCAGCAGCGAAAAAACCGGGACAGGGGGCTACGAGCAGTACTTC. Translated: CASSEKTGTGGYEQYF.

This clonotype was counted only a few times. The chain couples TRBV12-3 or TRBV12-4 to TRBJ2-3, with D unclear. This CDR3 comprises 14 residues. Trimming took 4 bases from V and 1 from J, leaving 9 bases between them. The CDR3 DNA follows: TGTGCCAGCAGTTACTCAGGAGGCACAGATACGCAGTATTTT. The encoded protein is CASSYSGGTDTQYF.